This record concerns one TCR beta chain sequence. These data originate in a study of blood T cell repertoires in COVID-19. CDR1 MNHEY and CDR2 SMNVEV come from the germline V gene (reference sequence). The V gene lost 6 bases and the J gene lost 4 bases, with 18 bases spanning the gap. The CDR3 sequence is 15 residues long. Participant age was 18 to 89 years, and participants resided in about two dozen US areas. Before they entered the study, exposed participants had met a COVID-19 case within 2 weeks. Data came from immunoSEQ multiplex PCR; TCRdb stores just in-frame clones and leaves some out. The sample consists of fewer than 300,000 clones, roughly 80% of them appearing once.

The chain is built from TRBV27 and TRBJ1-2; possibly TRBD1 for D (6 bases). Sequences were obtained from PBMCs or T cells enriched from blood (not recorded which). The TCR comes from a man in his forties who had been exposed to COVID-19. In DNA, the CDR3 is TGTGCCAGCAGGATAACAGGGAGTTCCCTCTATGGCTACACCTTC. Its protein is CASRITGSSLYGYTF.